Listed here is a single TCR beta chain. The source of the sample is a study of blood T cell repertoires in COVID-19. Study overall: Sources were T cells, B-cell-depleted T cells, or PBMCs; the material itself was cDNA or gDNA.

V lost 3 bases, J lost 2 bases, and 11 bases lay in between. The CDR3 runs 14 residues. Per the germline V gene, CDR1 is ENHRY and CDR2 is SYGVKD. TCRdb's table, derived via immunoSEQ multiplex PCR, lists solely in-frame clones and lacks some. The data contain some 35,000 clones, roughly 90% of them singletons. The sample comprised peripheral blood. J is TRBJ2-7 and V is TRBV10-3; D is possibly TRBD1 (5 bases). The source is a man aged 70-80 years with active COVID-19. The CDR3 reads CAISDGTGPYEQYF. CDR3 in DNA: TGTGCCATCAGTGATGGTACAGGCCCCTACGAGCAGTACTTC.